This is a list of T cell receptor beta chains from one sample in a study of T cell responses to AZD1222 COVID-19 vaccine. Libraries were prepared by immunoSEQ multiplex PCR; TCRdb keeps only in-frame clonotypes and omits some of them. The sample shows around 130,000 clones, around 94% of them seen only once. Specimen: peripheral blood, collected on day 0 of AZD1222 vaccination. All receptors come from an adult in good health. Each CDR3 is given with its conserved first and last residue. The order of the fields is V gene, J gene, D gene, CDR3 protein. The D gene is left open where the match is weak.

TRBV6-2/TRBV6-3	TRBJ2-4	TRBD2	CASSPTSSGDKNIQYF
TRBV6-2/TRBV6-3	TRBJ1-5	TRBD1	CASSYSDREWNQPQHF
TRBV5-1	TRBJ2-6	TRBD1	CASSFQGQASGANVLTF
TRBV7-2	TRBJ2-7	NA	CASSLHAGTSEQYF
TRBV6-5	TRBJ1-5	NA	CASSDQEIQPQHF
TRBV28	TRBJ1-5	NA	CASSLRGVNQPQHF
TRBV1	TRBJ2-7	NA	CTSSRRTSGCPYTGVYEQYF
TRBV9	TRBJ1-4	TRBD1	CASSPRDRGGLFF
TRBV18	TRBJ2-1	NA	CASSSASNGEQFF
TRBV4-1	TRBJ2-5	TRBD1	CASRTTGGSQETQYF
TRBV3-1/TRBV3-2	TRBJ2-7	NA	CASSQDGGGRRYEQYF
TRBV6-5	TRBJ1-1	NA	CASSPRGNTEAFF
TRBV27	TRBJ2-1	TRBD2	CASSLSPRTSGRLNEQFF
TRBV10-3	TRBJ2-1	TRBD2	CAISEFTGTRVEQFF
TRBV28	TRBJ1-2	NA	CASSQDSRGNYGYTF
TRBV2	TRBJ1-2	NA	CASSGTGYTF
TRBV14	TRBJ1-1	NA	CASSPGLVTEAFF
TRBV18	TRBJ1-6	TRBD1	CASSPDRGLRINSPLHF
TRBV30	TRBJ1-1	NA	CAWHKGKFPAPFF
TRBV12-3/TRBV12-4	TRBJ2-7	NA	CASNEQYF
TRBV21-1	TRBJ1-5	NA	CASRERRVRQPQHF
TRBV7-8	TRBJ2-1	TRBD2	CASSLHRWLAGGENEQFF
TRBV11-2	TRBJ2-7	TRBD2	CASSLNSLAGGPGEQYF
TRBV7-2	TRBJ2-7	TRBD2	CASSLGLAVGEQYF
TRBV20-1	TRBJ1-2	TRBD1	CSAYRGGYTF
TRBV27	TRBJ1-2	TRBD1	CASSLSPGGHYGYTF
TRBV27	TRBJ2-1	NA	CASSRSSYNEQFF
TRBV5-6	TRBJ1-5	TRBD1	CASSQGQGPFIASPQHF
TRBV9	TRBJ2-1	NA	CASTRGLYNEQFF
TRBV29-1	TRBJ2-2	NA	CSVGFVTGELFF
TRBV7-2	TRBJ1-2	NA	CASSLLLGSGYGYTF
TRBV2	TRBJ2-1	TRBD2	CASSQSGAYNEQFF
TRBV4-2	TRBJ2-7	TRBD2	CASSQDYDPTSGNLYEQYF
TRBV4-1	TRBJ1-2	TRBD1	CASSQGRDRGQVYGYTF
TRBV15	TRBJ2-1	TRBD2	CATRPGGRSSYNEQFF
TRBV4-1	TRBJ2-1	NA	CASSQEEGDGEQFF
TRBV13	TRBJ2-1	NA	CASSLGVSWGNEQFF
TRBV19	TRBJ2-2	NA	CASSFSRNTGELFF
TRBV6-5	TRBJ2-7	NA	CASRDSSYEQYF
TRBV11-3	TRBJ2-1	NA	CASSLGAENEQFF
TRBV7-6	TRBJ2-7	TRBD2	CASSLVGGLAVSYEQYF
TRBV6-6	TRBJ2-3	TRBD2	CASSRLASRVADTQYF
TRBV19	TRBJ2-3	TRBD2	CASSISVAGDSDTQYF
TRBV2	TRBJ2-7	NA	CASGLSVGEQYF
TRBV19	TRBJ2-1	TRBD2	CASSPAGGPYNEQFF
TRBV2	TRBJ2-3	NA	CASSAGTASTDTQYF
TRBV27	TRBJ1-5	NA	CASAEESNQPQHF
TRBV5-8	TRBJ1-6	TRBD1	CASSLVGTGYSPLHF
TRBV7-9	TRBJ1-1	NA	CASSLYRNSEAFF
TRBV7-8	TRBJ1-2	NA	CASSYIGEGYTF
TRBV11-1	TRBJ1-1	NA	CASSLLNTEAFF
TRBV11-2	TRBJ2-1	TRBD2	CASSSLAGEYNEQFF
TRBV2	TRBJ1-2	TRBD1	CASRATGGQEYGYTF
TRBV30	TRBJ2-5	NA	CAWGGGGETQYF
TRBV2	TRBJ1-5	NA	CASSEARQGNQPQHF